The next 14 T cell receptor beta chains were all read from a single sample in a study of T cell changes during pregnancy in multiple sclerosis. Clones were sequenced by immunoSEQ multiplex PCR, and TCRdb holds only the in-frame ones, with some missing. The table includes approximately 65,000 clones, about 93% detected once. Sequenced here: peripheral blood, sampled in the third trimester of pregnancy. The receptors originated from a female donor in good health, enrolled as a control in a pregnancy study.

The chain uses TRBV7-2 and TRBJ2-2, with TRBD1 identical over 7 bases. Germline CDR1 and CDR2: SGHTA and FQGNSA. V lost 6 bases, J lost 4 bases, and 11 bases stayed unmatched. There are 16 residues in the CDR3. The CDR3 region is CASRGRGGSITGELFF. CDR3 coding DNA: TGTGCCAGCAGAGGCAGAGGGGGCTCGATCACCGGGGAGCTGTTTTTT.

V is TRBV27 and J is TRBJ1-2; D is unresolved. The CDR3 consists of 17 residues. Germline CDR1 reads MNHEY; CDR2 reads SMNVEV (reference sequence). Trimming left V 2 bases short and J 4 bases short, with 20 bases between. This CDR3 is CASSLIAPDTSAYGYTF. CDR3 DNA: TGTGCCAGCAGTTTAATCGCGCCCGACACATCGGCCTATGGCTACACCTTC.

The chain links TRBV28 to TRBJ2-2; no clear D gene. Germline assignment: CDR1 MDHEN and CDR2 SYDVKM. The CDR3 runs 15 residues. V was pared by 8 bases and J by 1 base, with 14 bases between. Here the CDR3 reads CASSGLLVNTGELFF. Written as DNA, the CDR3 is TGTGCCAGCTCCGGTTTGTTAGTGAACACCGGGGAGCTGTTTTTT.

This clone appeared once. This chain connects TRBV19 to TRBJ2-7; no definite D call. V shed 1 base and J shed 2 bases, with 12 bases lying between them. CDR1 is LNHDA and CDR2 is SQIVND in the germline V gene (reference sequence). The CDR3 contains 15 residues. The DNA of the CDR3 is TGTGCCAGTAGTATAGGGGCAGGCTGGACCTACGAGCAGTACTTC. Translated: CASSIGAGWTYEQYF. The full variable domain, with the rest looked up from reference TRBV19 and TRBJ2-7, is DGGITQSPKYLFRKEGQNVTLSCEQNLNHDAMYWYRQDPGQGLRLIYYSQIVNDFQKGDIAEGYSVSREKKESFPLTVTSAQKNPTAFYLCASSIGAGWTYEQYFGPGTRLTVT.

V is TRBV25-1 and J is TRBJ1-1; possibly TRBD1 for D (5 bases). The CDR3 sequence is 12 residues long. Germline CDR1 and CDR2: MGHDK and SYGVNS. V shed 4 bases and J shed 7 bases, with 10 bases lying between them. CDR3 protein: CASSGDSSEAFF. The DNA of the CDR3 is TGTGCCAGCAGTGGCGACAGCAGTGAAGCTTTCTTT.

V and J are TRBV27 and TRBJ2-5, with D hard to call. V was clipped by 3 bases and J by 2 bases, with 7 bases between them. Germline CDR1 is MNHEY and CDR2 is SMNVEV (reference sequence). The CDR3 is made up of 13 amino acids. The DNA of the CDR3 is TGTGCCAGCAGTTTTCGCAGGCAAGAGACCCAGTACTTC. Its translation: CASSFRRQETQYF.

The chain couples TRBV7-2 to TRBJ2-7; D is possibly TRBD1 (6 bases). Looked up from germline, CDR1 is SGHTA and CDR2 is FQGNSA. The V end was cut by 5 bases, the J end by 2 bases, with 13 bases between. CDR3 size: 14 residues. DNA of the CDR3: TGTGCCAGCAGCGTGGAACAGGGCCCCTACGAGCAGTACTTC. Translating gives CASSVEQGPYEQYF.

The genes are TRBV7-2 and TRBJ2-1; 12 bases line up with TRBD2. The V gene end was trimmed by 8 bases and the J gene end by 4 bases; junction bases not matched to a gene: 3. The CDR3 has 14 residues. The V gene's germline CDR1 is SGHTA and CDR2 FQGNSA. CDR3 nucleotides: TGTGCCAGCGAGACTAGCGGGGGTTACAATGAGCAGTTCTTC. It is translated as CASETSGGYNEQFF.

The CDR3 protein is CASSQDGLASGELFF. In DNA form, the CDR3 reads TGCGCCAGCAGCCAAGATGGACTAGCGAGCGGGGAGCTGTTTTTT. The chain couples TRBV4-3 to TRBJ2-2; 9 bases align to TRBD2. This CDR3 is built from 15 residues. The V gene end was trimmed by 0 bases and the J gene end by 7 bases; junction bases not matched to a gene: 3. Germline CDR1 LGHNA, CDR2 YSLEER.

V and J are TRBV19 and TRBJ2-5, with 7 bases matching TRBD1. The CDR3 has 13 residues. Germline V gene sequence: CDR1 LNHDA, CDR2 SQIVND (reference sequence). Germline trimming cut 9 bases from V and 3 bases from J; bases unmatched to any gene: 7. CDR3 sequence reads: CARRQGLEETQYF. In nucleotides, the CDR3 is TGTGCCAGGCGACAGGGTCTGGAAGAGACCCAGTACTTC.

This chain joins TRBV12-5 and TRBJ1-2; D unresolved. CDR1 and CDR2 (germline): LGHNT, FRNRAP. V was pared by 3 bases and J by 2 bases, with 7 bases between. This CDR3 is 13 amino acids long. CDR3 sequence (DNA): TGTGCTAGTGGTTTCGGGGTGAACTATGGCTACACCTTC. Translating gives CASGFGVNYGYTF.

This chain joins TRBV4-1 and TRBJ1-3; D not resolved. In germline, CDR1 is MGHRA, CDR2 YSYEKL. This CDR3 contains 16 residues. V lost 0 bases and J 4 bases, leaving 13 bases between the germline ends. CDR3: CASSQDFASWGNTIYF. Here the CDR3 DNA reads TGCGCCAGCAGCCAAGATTTTGCGTCCTGGGGAAACACCATATATTTT.

This chain uses TRBV9 with TRBJ2-1; D is possibly TRBD2 (5 bases). Trimming took 2 bases from V and 0 from J, leaving 6 bases between them. This CDR3 contains 14 residues. Germline V gene lookup returns CDR1 SGDLS and CDR2 YYNGEE. The CDR3 region has the DNA TGTGCCAGCAGCGTGGACTCCTCCTACAATGAGCAGTTCTTC. The encoded protein is CASSVDSSYNEQFF.

The genes are TRBV5-1 and TRBJ2-7; 9 nucleotides match TRBD1. Germline assignment: CDR1 SGHRS and CDR2 YFSETQ. The CDR3 covers 16 residues. The junction had 13 bases not matched to a gene; V was cut back by 5 bases and J by 4 bases. The CDR3 is CASRPATGTGSYEQYF. In nucleotides, the CDR3 is TGCGCCAGCAGACCCGCGACGGGGACAGGGTCTTACGAGCAGTACTTC.